This T cell receptor beta chain was identified in a study of T cells in tuberculosis (dated by TCRdb to 2017 to 2018). About the investigation overall: In the study, CD1B tetramers and high-throughput TCR immunosequencing were combined to characterize T cells specific for the mycobacterial lipid antigen glucose monomycolate (GMM). IGRA-negative adolescents, IGRA-positive adolescents with latent tuberculosis and adults with active tuberculosis, around nine per group, were compared in a South African clinical cohort. Active tuberculosis patient PBMC were archived before or within 7 days of starting standard anti-tuberculosis treatment.

Measured from the cysteine to the phenylalanine, the CDR3 is 18 residues long. The sequence is cut down to CDR3 DNA, 54 bases in frame from base 1. Trimming takes 1 base from V and 1 base from J, and the germline ends sit 14 bases apart. CDR1 and CDR2 are drawn from the germline V gene: SGHVS, FNYEAQ. Summary of the overall study and its limitations: Smaller NN-distances were partly driven by shorter CDR3-alpha lengths in active tuberculosis patients, and statistical significance was not reached for the TCR-beta difference. Active tuberculosis TCR-alpha repertoires showed smaller mean NN-distances to GMM-specific TCRs than IGRA-negative controls, suggesting clonal expansion of these TCRs. Which clinical samples got chosen depended on the availability of cryopreserved specimens, and the active tuberculosis cases were adults, whereas the controls were adolescents. Using GEM motif frequencies, a classifier achieved around 70% accuracy, whereas a classifier built on the diverse GMM-specific repertoire got to under 90% accuracy (AUROC over 0.8).

A word on this clone: Its antigen is currently not known. No much larger clonotype is one base removed from it; base qualities were not supplied.

The immunoSEQ multiplex PCR assay was used to generate TCR libraries, with TCR-beta and/or TCR-alpha/delta assays applied to each sample. The amplified TCR libraries were sequenced on the Illumina high-throughput platform. In the original analysis: Clustering and dimensionality reduction relied on pairwise TCRdist distances among GMM-specific receptors from T cells that were either sorted ex vivo or expanded in vitro. Each clinical repertoire was assigned a mean NN-distance score, defined as the average TCRdist to the nearest 10% of tetramer-positive reference sequences. GEM TCR motif frequency was computed as the fraction of unique TCRs matching known GEM sequences by V/J usage and CDR3 length. Active tuberculosis was classified by linear discriminant analysis with leave-one-out cross-validation, implemented in scikit-learn. TCRdb re-hosts the immuneACCESS table, in-frame sequences only. Its copies lack some clones; in the studies checked, an unresolved V gene accounts for under half of them, and the cause for the rest is not known. The D gene and trimming were derived from the DNA, and the V and J assignments and clone size from that table. The sample table shows 25,000 to 30,000 clones, and 92% are seen once. Around 7% of the sample comes from the top ten.

Read against the paper, the sample's time point label means: new active TB diagnosis, blood taken before or within 7 days of starting treatment. Active tuberculosis patients were HIV-seronegative South African adults aged 18 years or older with a new diagnosis. Confirmation of active tuberculosis was obtained by positive sputum smear microscopy and/or positive M. tuberculosis culture. Unsorted cryopreserved PBMC were immunosequenced, covering on average around 100,000 T cells per clinical donor. The receptor's source is an adult with tuberculosis. This chain joins TRBV7-6 to TRBJ2-6, with no reliable assignment of the D segment. The sequenced sample was PBMCs, obtained at tuberculosis diagnosis. The nucleotide sequence reads TGTGCCAGCAGCTTAGTCCCAGCGTCGTTTTCTGGGGCCAACGTCCTGACTTTC. Its product reads: CASSLVPASFSGANVLTF.